The 14 T cell receptor beta chains in this list originate from one sample, sequenced in a study of lymphopenia after photon versus proton radiotherapy. Sequenced by immunoSEQ multiplex PCR; TCRdb stores in-frame clones only, minus some. The table has about 50,000 clones, roughly nine tenths seen once; the top ten hold more than 15%. This specimen consisted of peripheral blood, obtained from a patient treated with photon-based radiotherapy. All receptors derive from a woman between 35 and 50 years old with cholangiocarcinoma.

This clone appeared once. The gene calls are TRBV5-6 and TRBJ1-1, with D unclear. Germline-derived CDR1 and CDR2 are SGHDT and YYEEEE. Trimming left V 2 bases short and J 5 bases short, with 16 bases between. The CDR3 length is 15 residues. Here the CDR3 DNA reads TGTGCCAGCAGCTTCTCAGGTCGAAAGGCAACTGAAGCTTTCTTT. It yields the protein CASSFSGRKATEAFF. Using reference TRBV5-6 and TRBJ1-1 for the parts outside the CDR3, the full variable domain is DAGVTQSPTHLIKTRGQQVTLRCSPKSGHDTVSWYQQALGQGPQFIFQYYEEEERQRGNFPDRFSGHQFPNYSSELNVNALLLGDSALYLCASSFSGRKATEAFFGQGTRLTVV.

The V call is TRBV27, the J call TRBJ2-3, with D uncertain. This CDR3 is 14 amino acids long. Germline CDR1 reads MNHEY; CDR2 reads SMNVEV (reference sequence). V lost 3 bases and J 1 base, leaving 8 bases between the germline ends. The CDR3 spells CASSLWAGTDTQYF. The DNA of the CDR3 is TGTGCCAGCAGTTTGTGGGCCGGCACAGATACGCAGTATTTT.

The V and J genes are TRBV7-2 and TRBJ2-5; TRBD2 aligns across 12 bases. The CDR3 runs 16 residues. The germline gives CDR1 SGHTA, CDR2 FQGNSA. The V segment lost 1 base and the J segment 6 bases; nucleotides outside the gene matches: 6. CDR3 amino acids: CASSLGTSGAGKTQYF. For the CDR3, the DNA is TGTGCCAGCAGCTTAGGGACTAGCGGGGCCGGAAAGACCCAGTACTTC.

The gene calls are TRBV7-9 and TRBJ1-1; D not certain. Germline V lookup: CDR1 SEHNR, CDR2 FQNEAQ (reference sequence). This CDR3 is built from 14 residues. V was trimmed by 0 bases and J by 3 bases, leaving 8 bases between them. CDR3 in DNA: TGTGCCAGCAGCTTAGCAGCTACGGACACTGAAGCTTTCTTT. Its translation: CASSLAATDTEAFF.

The chain is built from TRBV29-1 and TRBJ1-5; TRBD1 might be the D (6 bases). The CDR3 is made up of 13 amino acids. Germline CDR1 is SQVTM and CDR2 is ANQGSEA. Between the trimmed V and J ends, which lost 4 bases and 5 bases, there was a span of 12 bases. CDR3 nucleotides: TGCAGCGTTGTAGTGGGGGCCGATCAGCCCCAGCATTTT. Translating it yields CSVVVGADQPQHF.

The rearrangement joins TRBV13 to TRBJ2-7; maybe TRBD2 (6 bases). Trimming removed 5 bases from V and 0 bases from J, with 11 bases in between. The CDR3 length is 14 residues. Germline V gives CDR1 PRHDT, CDR2 FYEKMQ (reference sequence). The CDR3 reads CASSPHGGSYEQYF. The CDR3 nucleotides read TGTGCCAGCAGCCCTCACGGGGGCTCCTACGAGCAGTACTTC. The entire variable domain, with the rest obtained from reference TRBV13 and TRBJ2-7, is as follows: AAGVIQSPRHLIKEKRETATLKCYPIPRHDTVYWYQQGPGQDPQFLISFYEKMQSDKGSIPDRFSAQQFSDYHSELNMSSLELGDSALYFCASSPHGGSYEQYFGPGTRLTVT.

The rearrangement joins TRBV25-1 to TRBJ2-7; maybe TRBD1 (7 bases). Trimming cost V 7 bases and J 3 bases, with 10 bases left between them. The CDR3 runs to 12 residues. Germline lookup yields CDR1 MGHDK and CDR2 SYGVNS. CDR3 protein: CASTRDSYEQYF. In nucleotides, the CDR3 is TGTGCCAGCACGCGGGACAGCTACGAGCAGTACTTC.

V gene TRBV30 combines with J gene TRBJ1-2; weak D call: TRBD1 (6 bases). The CDR3 contains 13 residues. Germline CDR1 is GTSNPN and CDR2 is SVGIG (reference sequence). V lost 2 bases and J 8 bases, leaving 15 bases between the germline ends. The CDR3 region is CAWSSTGRSGYTF. The CDR3 DNA is TGTGCCTGGAGTTCGACAGGTCGTAGCGGCTACACCTTC.

The chain is built from TRBV5-1 and TRBJ1-4, with D uncertain. CDR3 size: 14 residues. Trimming stripped 4 bases from V and 8 bases from J, with 15 bases between. Germline loops: CDR1 SGHRS, CDR2 YFSETQ. As DNA, the CDR3 is TGCGCCAGCAGCCTCGCAGGCGAGAGAGAAAAACTGTTTTTT. Amino acid sequence: CASSLAGEREKLFF.

DNA of the CDR3: TGCGCCAGCAGCCAAAGGGTTAAGATTGAAGCTTTCTTT. Protein sequence: CASSQRVKIEAFF. J is TRBJ1-1 and V is TRBV4-3; D remains ambiguous. The CDR3 contains 13 residues. CDR1 is LGHNA, CDR2 YSLEER, per germline. The V and J ends lost 2 bases and 7 bases respectively, with 11 bases between them.

The rearrangement uses TRBV28 and TRBJ1-3; 9 nucleotides align to TRBD1. V gave up 5 bases and J gave up 4 bases; unmatched junction bases: 9. Germline V gives CDR1 MDHEN, CDR2 SYDVKM. This CDR3 is 16 amino acids long. CDR3 DNA: TGTGCCAGCAGTCCCTCCGGACAGGGGAAAGGAAACACCATATATTTT. Translated: CASSPSGQGKGNTIYF.

The gene calls are TRBV6-5 and TRBJ1-1; the D gene is possibly TRBD1 (6 bases). Trimming left V 6 bases short and J 0 bases short, with 11 bases between. CDR1 MNHEY and CDR2 SVGAGI come from the germline V gene. This CDR3 contains 14 residues. DNA of the CDR3: TGTGCCAGCAGAACGGGACACCTGAACACTGAAGCTTTCTTT. This translates into CASRTGHLNTEAFF.

This chain joins TRBV11-2 and TRBJ1-1, with TRBD1 identical over 11 bases. V lost 0 bases and J lost 5; bases outside the gene matches: 5. CDR1 is SGHAT and CDR2 is FQNNGV in the germline V gene. The CDR3 extends over 16 amino acids. The CDR3 bases are TGTGCCAGCAGCTTAGAATTGGGACAGGGGGGGACTGAAGCTTTCTTT. It specifies CASSLELGQGGTEAFF.

V gene TRBV6-6 combines with J gene TRBJ1-3; D perhaps matches TRBD1 (5 bases). The CDR3 contains 16 residues. V was trimmed by 8 bases and J by 0 bases, leaving 17 bases between them. Germline values: CDR1 MNHNY, CDR2 SVGAGI (reference sequence). DNA for the CDR3: TGTGCCAGCTGGGACCTTAACAGGAGCTCTGGAAACACCATATATTTT. This codes for CASWDLNRSSGNTIYF.